This T cell receptor beta chain was obtained from a study of TIL therapy for anti-PD-1-resistant metastatic lung cancer. The overall study: Most patients had lung adenocarcinoma; a handful of tumors were EGFR-mutant, two ALK-rearranged; half smoked currently or formerly.

V gave up 8 bases and J gave up 4 bases, with 12 bases separating them. This CDR3 has 13 residues. Germline values: CDR1 MNHNS, CDR2 SASEGT. Time point: pre-treatment sample, taken before nivolumab and TIL therapy. The libraries were made with immunoSEQ v3. Each library reached around 1.9 million read pairs, or roughly 5-6.5 million at deep level. Clones were sequenced by immunoSEQ multiplex PCR, and TCRdb holds only the in-frame ones, with some missing. The table records approximately 50,000 clones, roughly 78% of them present only once. The input for sequencing was blood, taken at baseline. V usage is TRBV6-1 and J usage is TRBJ1-5, with D maybe TRBD1 (5 bases). The clonotype originates from an older man with non-small cell lung cancer. The DNA for the CDR3 is TGTGCCAGCTTAGACTGGGGGAATCAGCCCCAGCATTTT. Amino acids: CASLDWGNQPQHF.